The sequence of this T cell receptor beta chain was determined in a study of blood T cell repertoires in COVID-19. Overall study: COVID-19 samples from acute and convalescent phases originated in the United States, Italy and Spain.

This CDR3 has 15 residues. Germline V lookup: CDR1 KGHSH, CDR2 LQKENI. Between the trimmed V and J ends, which lost 0 bases and 2 bases, there was a span of 9 bases. Method: immunoSEQ multiplex PCR; TCRdb's copy keeps in-frame clones and lacks some. The repertoire holds under 250,000 clones, with under 90% as singletons. The sample holds one count of this clone. Everyone who took part was roughly 18 to 89 years old, and they came from about 23 US areas. The recovered donors of Cohort 3 showed two negative PCRs, clearance, or symptom resolution. The chain has TRBV18 and TRBJ2-3, with a possible D match to TRBD2 (5 bases). The receptor comes from a woman aged 55-69 years who had recovered from COVID-19. Input material: PBMCs or T cells enriched from blood (not recorded which). CDR3 protein: CASSPPISDTDTQYF. DNA of the CDR3: TGTGCCAGCTCACCACCCATTAGCGACACAGATACGCAGTATTTT.